The next 6 T cell receptor beta chains were all read from a single sample in a study of T cell responses to AZD1222 COVID-19 vaccine. Measured with immunoSEQ multiplex PCR; TCRdb has only the in-frame clones, and not every one. This sample yields about 110,000 clones, of which 88% are seen a single time; 9.5% to 15% belongs to the top ten. The source was peripheral blood, collected on day 0 of MenACWY control vaccination. The receptors originated from an adult in good health.

This rearrangement joins TRBV11-1 to TRBJ2-7; no definite D call. Germline lookup yields CDR1 SGHAT and CDR2 FQDESV (reference sequence). The CDR3 has 15 residues. V dropped 1 base and J dropped 3 bases, with 13 bases sitting between them. The CDR3, as DNA: TGTGCCAGCAGCTTAGAGCGTCCCCTTCTCTACGAGCAGTACTTC. Protein sequence: CASSLERPLLYEQYF.

The genes are TRBV13 and TRBJ1-2; D remains ambiguous. Trimming cost V 1 base and J 4 bases, with 25 bases left between them. The CDR3 is 19 residues long. Per the germline V gene, CDR1 is PRHDT and CDR2 is FYEKMQ (reference sequence). This CDR3 is CASSLVSPFGFKDVYGYTF. Written as DNA, the CDR3 is TGTGCCAGCAGCTTAGTTTCTCCCTTTGGCTTTAAAGACGTCTATGGCTACACCTTC.

The rearrangement uses TRBV19 and TRBJ2-1; 10 bases fit TRBD2. CDR3 length: 15 amino acids. The germline CDR1 and CDR2 sequences are LNHDA and SQIVND (reference sequence). Germline trimming cut 1 base from V and 6 bases from J; bases unmatched to any gene: 3. CDR3 DNA: TGTGCCAGTAGTATAGGCCTAGCGGGAGCCAATGAGCAGTTCTTC. This gives the protein CASSIGLAGANEQFF.

The chain carries TRBV29-1 and TRBJ2-1, with 7 bases aligning to TRBD2. The germline V gene has CDR1 SQVTM and CDR2 ANQGSEA. CDR3 length: 15 residues. Trimming cost V 3 bases and J 8 bases; bases outside gene matches: 13. The CDR3 DNA reads as TGCAGCGTTGACGCGGGGGAGCTTTCACTCTATGAGCAGTTCTTC. Translating it yields CSVDAGELSLYEQFF.

The chain recombines TRBV19 with TRBJ1-1, with 8 bases aligning to TRBD1. The length of the CDR3 is 16 residues. Trimming at V came to 6 bases and at J to 3 bases, leaving 12 bases not matched to a gene. Germline CDR1 LNHDA, CDR2 SQIVND (reference sequence). The CDR3 DNA sequence: TGTGCCAGTAGCAAAAGTCCCGGGACAGGCTACACTGAAGCTTTCTTT. Translated: CASSKSPGTGYTEAFF.

V and J are TRBV11-3 and TRBJ2-3; no clear D gene. The CDR3 sequence is 14 residues long. V gave up 3 bases and J gave up 8 bases, with 15 bases separating them. Germline CDR1 and CDR2: SGHNT and YENEEA. The CDR3 protein is CASSLTGKARTQYF. CDR3 nucleotides: TGTGCCAGCAGCTTGACGGGTAAAGCGCGTACGCAGTATTTT.